Included here is one TCR beta chain sequence, with context. This sample is part of a study of blood T cell repertoires in COVID-19. Turning to the study itself: Collection of acute and convalescent COVID-19 samples took place in the United States, Italy and Spain.

Some clones are missing from TCRdb's copy, which holds only in-frame ones; the method was immunoSEQ multiplex PCR. The data hold 450,000 or so clones, with 90% observed a single time. Recovered status in Cohort 3 required two negative PCRs, clearance, or symptom resolution. What was sequenced was PBMCs or T cells enriched from blood (not recorded which). This clonotype originated in a man aged 18 to 29 who had recovered from COVID-19.

In DNA form, the CDR3 reads TGTGCCATCAGTTTGGAGGCGATGAAGGCTGAAGCTTTCTTT. It encodes CAISLEAMKAEAFF. The V gene is TRBV10-3, the J gene TRBJ1-1, with D unclear. The CDR3 is 14 amino acids. CDR1 and CDR2 from the germline V gene are ENHRY and SYGVKD. V gave up 5 bases and J gave up 6 bases, with 16 bases separating them.